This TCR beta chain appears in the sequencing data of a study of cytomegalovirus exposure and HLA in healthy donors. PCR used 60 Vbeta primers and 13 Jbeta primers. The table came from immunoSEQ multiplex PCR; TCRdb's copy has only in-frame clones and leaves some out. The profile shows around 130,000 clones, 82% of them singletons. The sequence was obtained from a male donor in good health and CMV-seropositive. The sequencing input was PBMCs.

The CDR3 region has the DNA TGTGCCAGCAGCTTAAGGTGGGGGGGGCCCAACTATGGCTACACCTTC. Protein: CASSLRWGGPNYGYTF. The chain combines TRBV7-6 with TRBJ1-2, with D perhaps TRBD1 (6 bases). The germline V gene has CDR1 SGHVS and CDR2 FNYEAQ. Trimming cost V 2 bases and J 2 bases, with 15 bases left between them. The CDR3 runs to 16 residues.